Below, 9 T cell receptor beta chains from the same sample are listed, as sequenced in a study of T cell clonotyping in hematopoietic cell transplantation. Time point noted: recipient sample about 28 days before transplant, after cytoreduction. Data came from immunoSEQ multiplex PCR; TCRdb stores just in-frame clones and leaves some out. The data show 46,000 or so clones, approximately 84% seen once. The sample consisted of peripheral blood mononuclear cells, taken before stem cell transplant. The receptors here all came from a man aged 60 to 69 with biphenotypic leukemia. Some clones in this sample may be carry-over from other donors' samples.

The chain employs TRBV28 and TRBJ2-5; 7 nucleotides line up with TRBD1. The CDR3 has 17 residues. Germline V gene lookup returns CDR1 MDHEN and CDR2 SYDVKM. V was clipped by 5 bases and J by 5 bases; unmatched bases: 17. This chain's CDR3 is CASSPTQTGAKAETQYF. The CDR3 coding sequence is TGTGCCAGCAGTCCTACTCAAACAGGGGCCAAAGCGGAGACCCAGTACTTC.

The J gene is TRBJ2-7, the V gene TRBV19; D tentatively fits TRBD1 or TRBD2 (5 bases each). Germline V gene data show CDR1 as LNHDA and CDR2 as SQIVND (reference sequence). The CDR3 is 12 amino acids. V lost 8 bases and J lost 6, with 14 bases in between. The CDR3 sequence: CASSGNGGEQYF. For the CDR3, the DNA is TGTGCCAGTTCAGGGAATGGGGGCGAGCAGTACTTC.

The chain has TRBV28 and TRBJ2-7; D is possibly TRBD1 (5 bases). The CDR3 covers 12 residues. Trimming removed 2 bases at V and 6 bases at J, with 8 bases between. Germline assignment: CDR1 MDHEN and CDR2 SYDVKM. The CDR3 DNA reads TGTGCCAGCAGTTTAGTGGACACCGAGCAGTACTTC. Amino acid sequence: CASSLVDTEQYF.

The count of this clone is one. For the CDR3, the DNA is TGTGCCATCAGGGAGATGGACACTGAAGCTTTCTTT. Translating it yields CAIREMDTEAFF. This chain links TRBV10-3 with TRBJ1-1; no reliable D call. Germline V gene sequence: CDR1 ENHRY, CDR2 SYGVKD. V gave up 6 bases and J gave up 3 bases, with 8 bases separating them. The CDR3 is 12 amino acids.

The rearrangement links TRBV5-1 to TRBJ1-5, with a weak D call TRBD1 (5 bases). The CDR3 is 16 residues long. V lost 2 bases, J lost 0 bases, and 12 bases lay in between. Germline lookup yields CDR1 SGHRS and CDR2 YFSETQ. Here the CDR3 reads CASSFRQIYSNQPQHF. Here the CDR3 DNA reads TGCGCCAGCAGCTTTAGACAGATCTATAGCAATCAGCCCCAGCATTTT.

V and J are TRBV28 and TRBJ1-5; 9 positions match TRBD1. Germline loops: CDR1 MDHEN, CDR2 SYDVKM. The J segment lost 4 bases and the V segment lost 9 bases, leaving 7 bases of the junction unmatched. The CDR3 runs to 14 residues. In DNA form, the CDR3 reads TGTGCCAGTCATGACAGGGGGAGGAATCAGCCCCAGCATTTT. Protein sequence: CASHDRGRNQPQHF.

In this sample, this clone turned up a few times. V is TRBV7-8 and J is TRBJ1-1, with 9 positions matching TRBD1. Germline V gene sequence: CDR1 SGHVS, CDR2 FQNEAQ. CDR3 length equals 12 residues. V lost 5 bases and J lost 6; bases outside the gene matches: 1. CDR3 nucleotides: TGTGCCAGCAGCCGGACAGGGGCTGAAGCTTTCTTT. It is translated as CASSRTGAEAFF. The whole variable domain, remainder taken from reference TRBV7-8 and TRBJ1-1, is GAGVSQSPRYKVAKRGQDVALRCDPISGHVSLFWYQQALGQGPEFLTYFQNEAQLDKSGLPSDRFFAERPEGSVSTLKIQRTQQEDSAVYLCASSRTGAEAFFGQGTRLTVV.

The rearrangement uses TRBV19 and TRBJ1-5, with 7 bases that match TRBD1. This CDR3 is 13 amino acids long. Germline lookup yields CDR1 LNHDA and CDR2 SQIVND (reference sequence). Trimming removed 9 bases from V and 10 bases from J; junction bases left unmatched: 12. The CDR3 here is CASTGDAPGPQHF. In nucleotides, the CDR3 is TGTGCCAGCACAGGGGACGCCCCAGGACCCCAGCATTTT.

This clone was found once. V and J are TRBV5-4 and TRBJ2-5; D gene uncertain. This CDR3 is built from 13 residues. V was clipped by 4 bases and J by 6 bases, with 13 bases between them. CDR1 is SGHNT and CDR2 is YYREEE in the germline V gene (reference sequence). CDR3 loop: CASSLGVLQTQYF. DNA for the CDR3: TGTGCCAGCAGCCTGGGCGTTCTCCAGACCCAGTACTTC.